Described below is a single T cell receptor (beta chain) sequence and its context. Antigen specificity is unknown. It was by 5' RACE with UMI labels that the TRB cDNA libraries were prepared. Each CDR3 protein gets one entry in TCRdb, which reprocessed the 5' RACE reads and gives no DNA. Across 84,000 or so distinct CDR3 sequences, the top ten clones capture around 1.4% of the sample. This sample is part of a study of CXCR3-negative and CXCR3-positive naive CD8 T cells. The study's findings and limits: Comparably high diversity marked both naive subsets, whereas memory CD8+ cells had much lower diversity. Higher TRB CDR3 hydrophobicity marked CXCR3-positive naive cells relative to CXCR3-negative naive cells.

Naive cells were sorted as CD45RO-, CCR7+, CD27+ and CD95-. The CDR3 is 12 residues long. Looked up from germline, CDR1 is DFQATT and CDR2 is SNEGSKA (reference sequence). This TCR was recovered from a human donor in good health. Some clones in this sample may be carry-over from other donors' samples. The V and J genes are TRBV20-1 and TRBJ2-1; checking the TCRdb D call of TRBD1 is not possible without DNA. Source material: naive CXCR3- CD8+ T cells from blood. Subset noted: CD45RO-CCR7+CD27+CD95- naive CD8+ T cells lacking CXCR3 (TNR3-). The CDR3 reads CSARDRGYEQFF.